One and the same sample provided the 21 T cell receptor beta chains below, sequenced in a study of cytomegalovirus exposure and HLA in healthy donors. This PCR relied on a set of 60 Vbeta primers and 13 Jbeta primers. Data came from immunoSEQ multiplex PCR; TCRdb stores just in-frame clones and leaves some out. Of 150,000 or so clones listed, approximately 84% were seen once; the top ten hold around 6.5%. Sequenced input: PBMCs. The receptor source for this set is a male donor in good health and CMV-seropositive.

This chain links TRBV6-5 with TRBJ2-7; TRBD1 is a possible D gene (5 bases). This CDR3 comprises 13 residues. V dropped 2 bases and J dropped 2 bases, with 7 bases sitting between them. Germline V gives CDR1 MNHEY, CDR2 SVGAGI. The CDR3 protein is CASSYGAPYEQYF. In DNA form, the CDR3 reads TGTGCCAGCAGTTACGGGGCCCCCTACGAGCAGTACTTC.

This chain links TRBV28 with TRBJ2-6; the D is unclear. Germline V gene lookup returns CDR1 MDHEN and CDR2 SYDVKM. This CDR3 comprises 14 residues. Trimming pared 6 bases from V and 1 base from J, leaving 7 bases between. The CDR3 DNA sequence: TGTGCCAGCAGAACACCTTCTGGGGCCAACGTCCTGACTTTC. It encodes CASRTPSGANVLTF.

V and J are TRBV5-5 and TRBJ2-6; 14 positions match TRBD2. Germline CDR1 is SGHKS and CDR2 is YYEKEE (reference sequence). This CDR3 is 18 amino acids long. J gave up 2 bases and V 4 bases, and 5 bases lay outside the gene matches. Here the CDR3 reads CASSTPGLAGAGANVLTF. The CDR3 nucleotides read TGTGCCAGCAGCACTCCGGGACTAGCGGGAGCTGGGGCCAACGTCCTGACTTTC. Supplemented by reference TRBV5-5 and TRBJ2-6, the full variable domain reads DAGVTQSPTHLIKTRGQQVTLRCSPISGHKSVSWYQQVLGQGPQFIFQYYEKEERGRGNFPDRFSARQFPNYSSELNVNALLLGDSALYLCASSTPGLAGAGANVLTFGAGSRLTVL.

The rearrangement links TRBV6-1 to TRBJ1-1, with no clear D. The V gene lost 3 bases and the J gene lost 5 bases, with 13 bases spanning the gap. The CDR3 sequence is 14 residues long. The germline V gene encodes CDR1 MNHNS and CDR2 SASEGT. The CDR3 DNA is TGTGCCAGCAGTGATCCGGGGAGGAAGACTGAAGCTTTCTTT. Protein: CASSDPGRKTEAFF.

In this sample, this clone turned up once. The CDR3 loop is CATSRSGGWVNNSPLHF. The CDR3 DNA reads TGTGCCACCAGCAGAAGTGGAGGGTGGGTTAATAATTCACCCCTCCACTTT. The rearrangement joins TRBV15 to TRBJ1-6, with D hard to call. The V end was cut by 2 bases, the J end by 5 bases, with 16 bases between. The CDR3 has 17 residues. Germline V lookup: CDR1 LNHNV, CDR2 YYDKDF (reference sequence).

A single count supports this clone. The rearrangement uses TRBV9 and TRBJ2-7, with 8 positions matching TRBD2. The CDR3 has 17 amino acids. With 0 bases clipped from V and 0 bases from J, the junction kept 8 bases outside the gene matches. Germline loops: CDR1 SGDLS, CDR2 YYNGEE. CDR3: CASSVDPSAGGSYEQYF. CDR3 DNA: TGTGCCAGCAGCGTAGACCCCTCGGCGGGAGGCTCCTACGAGCAGTACTTC.

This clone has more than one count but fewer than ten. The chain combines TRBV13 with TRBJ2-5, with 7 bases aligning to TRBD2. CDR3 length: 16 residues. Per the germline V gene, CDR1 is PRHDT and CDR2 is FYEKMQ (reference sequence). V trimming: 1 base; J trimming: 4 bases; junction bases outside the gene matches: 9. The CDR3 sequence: CASSLAGSGTGETQYF. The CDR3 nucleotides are TGTGCCAGCAGCTTAGCAGGGAGCGGGACGGGAGAGACCCAGTACTTC.

The CDR3 reads CASSLTGAIYNEQFF. CDR3 in DNA: TGTGCCAGCAGCTTAACGGGAGCCATCTACAATGAGCAGTTCTTC. The rearrangement joins TRBV7-9 to TRBJ2-1; weak D call: TRBD2 (6 bases). The ends were cut back, 2 bases at V and 3 bases at J, with 11 bases in the middle. Germline V gene sequence: CDR1 SEHNR, CDR2 FQNEAQ (reference sequence). The CDR3 loop spans 15 amino acids.

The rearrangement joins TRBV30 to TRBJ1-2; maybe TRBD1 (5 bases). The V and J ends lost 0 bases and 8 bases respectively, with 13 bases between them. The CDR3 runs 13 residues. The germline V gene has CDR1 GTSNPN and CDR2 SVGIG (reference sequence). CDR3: CAWSVGGVDGYTF. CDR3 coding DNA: TGTGCCTGGAGTGTCGGAGGGGTGGACGGCTACACCTTC. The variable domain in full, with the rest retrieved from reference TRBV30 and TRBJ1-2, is SQTIHQWPATLVQPVGSPLSLECTVEGTSNPNLYWYRQAAGRGLQLLFYSVGIGQISSEVPQNLSASRPQDRQFILSSKKLLLSDSGFYLCAWSVGGVDGYTFGSGTRLTVV.

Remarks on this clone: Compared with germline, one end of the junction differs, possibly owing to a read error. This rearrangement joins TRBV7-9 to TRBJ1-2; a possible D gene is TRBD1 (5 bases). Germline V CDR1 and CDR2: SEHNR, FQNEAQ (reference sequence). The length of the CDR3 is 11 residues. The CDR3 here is CASSLGAGPAF. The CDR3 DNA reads TGTGCCAGCAGCTTAGGGGCAGGGCCGGCCTTC.

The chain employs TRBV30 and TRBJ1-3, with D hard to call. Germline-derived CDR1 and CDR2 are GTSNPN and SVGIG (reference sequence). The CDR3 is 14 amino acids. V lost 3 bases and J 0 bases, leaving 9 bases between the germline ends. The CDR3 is CAWSLERSGNTIYF. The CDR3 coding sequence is TGTGCCTGGAGCCTGGAGCGCTCTGGAAACACCATATATTTT.

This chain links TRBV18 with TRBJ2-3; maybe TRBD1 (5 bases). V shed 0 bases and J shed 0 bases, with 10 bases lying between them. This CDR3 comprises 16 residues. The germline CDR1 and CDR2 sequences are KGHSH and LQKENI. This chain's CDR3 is CASSPPGRASTDTQYF. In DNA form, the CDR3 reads TGTGCCAGCTCACCACCCGGCAGGGCTAGCACAGATACGCAGTATTTT. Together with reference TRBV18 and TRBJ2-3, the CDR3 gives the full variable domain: NAGVMQNPRHLVRRRGQEARLRCSPMKGHSHVYWYRQLPEEGLKFMVYLQKENIIDESGMPKERFSAEFPKEGPSILRIQQVVRGDSAAYFCASSPPGRASTDTQYFGPGTRLTVL.

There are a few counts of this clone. In DNA, the CDR3 is TGTGCCAGCGGCTCCGGGACAGGGGTCCCCTATGGCTACACCTTC. It is translated as CASGSGTGVPYGYTF. This sequence joins TRBV11-3 and TRBJ1-2; 10 nucleotides align to TRBD1. Germline lookup yields CDR1 SGHNT and CDR2 YENEEA. V was clipped by 8 bases and J by 4 bases; unmatched bases: 10. This CDR3 region has 15 residues.

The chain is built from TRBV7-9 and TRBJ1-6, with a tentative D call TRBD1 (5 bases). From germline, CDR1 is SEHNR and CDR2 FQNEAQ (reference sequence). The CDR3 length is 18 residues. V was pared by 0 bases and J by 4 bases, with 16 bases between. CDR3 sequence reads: CASSLALAGGFYNSPLHF. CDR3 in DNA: TGTGCCAGCAGCTTAGCCCTTGCCGGGGGGTTTTATAATTCACCCCTCCACTTT.

In nucleotides, the CDR3 is TGTGCCAGCAGCTTAGCTCTAGCGGGAGCAGATACGCAGTATTTT. As protein: CASSLALAGADTQYF. The rearrangement uses TRBV7-9 and TRBJ2-3, with 10 positions matching TRBD2. V trimming: 0 bases; J trimming: 4 bases; junction bases outside the gene matches: 1. Germline values: CDR1 SEHNR, CDR2 FQNEAQ (reference sequence). The CDR3 is 15 residues long.

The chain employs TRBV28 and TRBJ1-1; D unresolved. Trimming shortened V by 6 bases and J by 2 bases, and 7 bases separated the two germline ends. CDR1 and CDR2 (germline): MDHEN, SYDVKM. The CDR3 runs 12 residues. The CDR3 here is CASSPFNTEAFF. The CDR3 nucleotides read TGTGCCAGCAGCCCTTTTAACACTGAAGCTTTCTTT.

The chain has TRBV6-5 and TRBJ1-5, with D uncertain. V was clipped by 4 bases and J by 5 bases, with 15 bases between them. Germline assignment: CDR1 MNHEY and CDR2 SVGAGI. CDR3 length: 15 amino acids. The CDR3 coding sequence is TGTGCCAGCAGTTTACTCGGTGGTCCGGATCAGCCCCAGCATTTT. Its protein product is CASSLLGGPDQPQHF.

The chain's CDR3 is CASSLPRGIAGSYEQYF. The CDR3 region has the DNA TGTGCCAGCAGTTTACCCCGCGGAATAGCGGGATCCTACGAGCAGTACTTC. The chain carries TRBV27 and TRBJ2-7; 8 nucleotides match TRBD2. Germline V gene lookup returns CDR1 MNHEY and CDR2 SMNVEV (reference sequence). The CDR3 extends over 17 amino acids. J lost 1 base, V lost 2 bases, and 10 bases had no gene match.

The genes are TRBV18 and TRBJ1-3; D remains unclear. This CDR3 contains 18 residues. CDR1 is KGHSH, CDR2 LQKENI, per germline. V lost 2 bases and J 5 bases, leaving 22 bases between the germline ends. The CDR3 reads CASSPTFFAPDGRNTIYF. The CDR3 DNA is TGTGCCAGCTCACCAACATTTTTCGCCCCGGACGGGAGAAACACCATATATTTT.

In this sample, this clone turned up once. This chain's CDR3 is CASSHSGSRREQYF. The CDR3 DNA follows: TGTGCCAGCAGCCATAGCGGGAGTAGAAGGGAGCAGTACTTC. The chain combines TRBV7-9 with TRBJ2-7, with 9 bases identical to TRBD2. CDR1 is SEHNR and CDR2 is FQNEAQ in the germline V gene (reference sequence). The J segment lost 7 bases and the V segment lost 5 bases, leaving 9 bases of the junction unmatched. This CDR3 has 14 amino acids.

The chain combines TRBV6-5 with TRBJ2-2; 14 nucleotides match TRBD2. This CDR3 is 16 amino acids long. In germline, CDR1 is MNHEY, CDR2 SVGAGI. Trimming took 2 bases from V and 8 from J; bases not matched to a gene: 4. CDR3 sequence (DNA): TGTGCCAGCAGTTACGGGACTAGCGGGAGCATTGGGGAGCTGTTTTTT. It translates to CASSYGTSGSIGELFF.